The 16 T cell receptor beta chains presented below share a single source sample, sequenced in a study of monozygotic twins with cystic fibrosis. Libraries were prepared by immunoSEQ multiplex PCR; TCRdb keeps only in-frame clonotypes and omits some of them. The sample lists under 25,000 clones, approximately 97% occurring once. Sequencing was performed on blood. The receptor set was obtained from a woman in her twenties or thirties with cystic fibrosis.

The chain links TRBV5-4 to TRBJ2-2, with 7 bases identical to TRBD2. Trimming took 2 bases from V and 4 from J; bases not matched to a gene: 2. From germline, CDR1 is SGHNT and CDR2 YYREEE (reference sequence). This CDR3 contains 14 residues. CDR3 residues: CASSLWGGTGELFF. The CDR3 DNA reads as TGTGCCAGCAGCTTATGGGGGGGCACCGGGGAGCTGTTTTTT.

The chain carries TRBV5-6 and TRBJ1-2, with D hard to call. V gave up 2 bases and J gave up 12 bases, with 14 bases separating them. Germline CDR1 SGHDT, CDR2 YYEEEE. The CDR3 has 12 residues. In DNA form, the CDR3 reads TGTGCCAGCAGCTTCTCCGGGGTCCTTGACACCTTC. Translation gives CASSFSGVLDTF.

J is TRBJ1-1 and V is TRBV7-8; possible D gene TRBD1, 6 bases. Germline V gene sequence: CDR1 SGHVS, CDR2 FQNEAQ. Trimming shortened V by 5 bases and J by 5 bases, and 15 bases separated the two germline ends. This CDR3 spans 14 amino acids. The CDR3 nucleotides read TGTGCCAGCAGCGAGTCGGTAGGGGGTACTGAAGCTTTCTTT. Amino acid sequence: CASSESVGGTEAFF.

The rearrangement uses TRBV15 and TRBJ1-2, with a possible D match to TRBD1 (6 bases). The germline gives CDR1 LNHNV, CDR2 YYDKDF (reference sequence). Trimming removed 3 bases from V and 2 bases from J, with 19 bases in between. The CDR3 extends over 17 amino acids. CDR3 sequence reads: CATSRYPQGPLNYGYTF. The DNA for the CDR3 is TGTGCCACCAGCAGGTACCCACAGGGACCCCTCAACTATGGCTACACCTTC. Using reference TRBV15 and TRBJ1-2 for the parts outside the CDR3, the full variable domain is DAMVIQNPRYQVTQFGKPVTLSCSQTLNHNVMYWYQQKSSQAPKLLFHYYDKDFNNEADTPDNFQSRRPNTSFCFLDIRSPGLGDTAMYLCATSRYPQGPLNYGYTFGSGTRLTVV.

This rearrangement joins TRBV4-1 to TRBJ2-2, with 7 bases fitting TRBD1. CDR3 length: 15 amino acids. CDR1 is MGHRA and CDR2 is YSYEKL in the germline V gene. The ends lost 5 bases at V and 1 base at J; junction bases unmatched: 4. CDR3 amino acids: CASSKTGLNTGELFF. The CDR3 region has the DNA TGCGCCAGCAGCAAGACAGGGCTGAACACCGGGGAGCTGTTTTTT.

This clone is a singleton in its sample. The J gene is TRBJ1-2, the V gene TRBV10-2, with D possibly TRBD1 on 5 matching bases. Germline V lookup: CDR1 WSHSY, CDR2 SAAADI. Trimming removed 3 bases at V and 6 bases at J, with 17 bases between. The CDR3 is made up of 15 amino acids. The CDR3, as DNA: TGCGCCAGCAGTGATTGGGGGGAGCAGGTCGATGGCTACACCTTC. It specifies CASSDWGEQVDGYTF.

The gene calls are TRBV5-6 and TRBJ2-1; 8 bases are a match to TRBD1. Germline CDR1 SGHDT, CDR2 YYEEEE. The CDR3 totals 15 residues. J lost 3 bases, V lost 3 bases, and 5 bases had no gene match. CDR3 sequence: CASSWGTGLYNEQFF. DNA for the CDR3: TGTGCCAGCAGCTGGGGGACAGGACTCTACAATGAGCAGTTCTTC.

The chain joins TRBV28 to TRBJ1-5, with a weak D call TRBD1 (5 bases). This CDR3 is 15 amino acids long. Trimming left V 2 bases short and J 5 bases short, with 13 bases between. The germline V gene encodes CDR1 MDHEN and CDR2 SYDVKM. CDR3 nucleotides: TGTGCCAGCAGTTTAGGCCAGGGATCCTATCAGCCCCAGCATTTT. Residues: CASSLGQGSYQPQHF. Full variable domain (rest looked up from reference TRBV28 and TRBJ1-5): DVKVTQSSRYLVKRTGEKVFLECVQDMDHENMFWYRQDPGLGLRLIYFSYDVKMKEKGDIPEGYSVSREKKERFSLILESASTNQTSMYLCASSLGQGSYQPQHFGDGTRLSIL.

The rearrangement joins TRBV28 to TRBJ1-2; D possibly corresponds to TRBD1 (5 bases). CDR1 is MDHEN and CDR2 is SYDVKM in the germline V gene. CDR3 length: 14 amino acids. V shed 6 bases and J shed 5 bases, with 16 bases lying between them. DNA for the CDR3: TGTGCCAGCAGCCCAGGGCGACGGAGTTATGGCTACACCTTC. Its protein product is CASSPGRRSYGYTF.

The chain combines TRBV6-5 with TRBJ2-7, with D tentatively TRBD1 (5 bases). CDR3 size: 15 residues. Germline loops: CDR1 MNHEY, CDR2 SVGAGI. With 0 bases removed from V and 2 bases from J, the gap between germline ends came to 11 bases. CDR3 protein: CASSYSPDRAYEQYF. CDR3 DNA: TGTGCCAGCAGTTACTCGCCAGACAGAGCCTACGAGCAGTACTTC.

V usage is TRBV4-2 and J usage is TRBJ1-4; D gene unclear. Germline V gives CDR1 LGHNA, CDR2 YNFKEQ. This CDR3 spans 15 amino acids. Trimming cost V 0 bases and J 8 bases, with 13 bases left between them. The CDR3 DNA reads TGTGCCAGCAGCCAAGAGGTAAAGAGGCCCGAAAAACTGTTTTTT. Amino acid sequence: CASSQEVKRPEKLFF.

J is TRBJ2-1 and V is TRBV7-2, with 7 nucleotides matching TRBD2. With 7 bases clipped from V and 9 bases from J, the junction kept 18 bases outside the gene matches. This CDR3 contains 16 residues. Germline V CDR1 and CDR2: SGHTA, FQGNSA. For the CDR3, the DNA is TGTGCCAGCACGGCGTGGCTAGCGGAGGGATCCCGTGAGCAGTTCTTC. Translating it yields CASTAWLAEGSREQFF. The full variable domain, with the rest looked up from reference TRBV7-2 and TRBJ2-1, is GAGVSQSPSNKVTEKGKDVELRCDPISGHTALYWYRQSLGQGLEFLIYFQGNSAPDKSGLPSDRFSAERTGGSVSTLTIQRTQQEDSAVYLCASTAWLAEGSREQFFGPGTRLTVL.

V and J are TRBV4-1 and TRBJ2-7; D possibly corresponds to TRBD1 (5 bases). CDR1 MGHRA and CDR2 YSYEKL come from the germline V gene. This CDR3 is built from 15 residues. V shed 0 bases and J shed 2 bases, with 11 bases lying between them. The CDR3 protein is CASSQDQGRAYEQYF. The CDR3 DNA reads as TGCGCCAGCAGCCAAGATCAGGGTAGAGCCTACGAGCAGTACTTC.

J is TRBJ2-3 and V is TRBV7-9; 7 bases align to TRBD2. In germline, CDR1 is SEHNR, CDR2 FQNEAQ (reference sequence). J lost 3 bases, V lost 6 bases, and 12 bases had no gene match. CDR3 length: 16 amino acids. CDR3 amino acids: CASSQTGLPRTDTQYF. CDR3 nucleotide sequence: TGTGCCAGCAGTCAAACGGGACTACCACGTACAGATACGCAGTATTTT.

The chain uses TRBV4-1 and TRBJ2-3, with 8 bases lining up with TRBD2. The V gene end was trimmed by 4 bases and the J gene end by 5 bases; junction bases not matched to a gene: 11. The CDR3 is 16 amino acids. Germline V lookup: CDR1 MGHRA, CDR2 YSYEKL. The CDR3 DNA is TGCGCCAGCAGCCCCTGGGGTAGCGGGGTTGGAGATACGCAGTATTTT. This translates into CASSPWGSGVGDTQYF.

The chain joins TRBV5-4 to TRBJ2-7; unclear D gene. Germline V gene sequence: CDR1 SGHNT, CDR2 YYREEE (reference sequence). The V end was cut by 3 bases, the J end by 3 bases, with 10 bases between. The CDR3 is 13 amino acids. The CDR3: CASSSNLFYEQYF. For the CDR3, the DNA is TGTGCCAGCAGCTCCAACCTATTCTACGAGCAGTACTTC. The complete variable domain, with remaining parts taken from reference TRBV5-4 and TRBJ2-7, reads ETGVTQSPTHLIKTRGQQVTLRCSSQSGHNTVSWYQQALGQGPQFIFQYYREEENGRGNFPPRFSGLQFPNYSSELNVNALELDDSALYLCASSSNLFYEQYFGPGTRLTVT.